These 10 T cell receptor beta chains were all obtained from the same sample, sequenced in a study of T cell repertoires in cytomegalovirus infection. Which antigens these TCRs recognize remains unknown. TCRdb re-called the reads with MiXCR, one entry per CDR3 protein. The repertoire holds fewer than 1,000,000 distinct CDR3 sequences, with less than 40% as singletons. The material sequenced was cultured CD8+ T cells from PBMCs, taken from culture after CMV antigen stimulation. These receptors were taken from a human donor in good health (CMV status not recorded). Some clones in this sample may be carry-over from other donors' samples.

V and J are TRBV27 and TRBJ1-1, with no clear D. This CDR3 region has 14 residues. Trimming stripped 4 bases from V and 5 bases from J, with 14 bases between. Germline lookup yields CDR1 MNHEY and CDR2 SMNVEV (reference sequence). CDR3 sequence: CASSSLQYRTEAFF. The CDR3 nucleotides read TGTGCCAGCAGTTCCTTGCAGTACCGAACTGAAGCTTTCTTT.

This chain uses TRBV7-6 with TRBJ2-3, with 8 bases lining up with TRBD1. Looked up from germline, CDR1 is SGHVS and CDR2 is FNYEAQ. J gave up 4 bases and V 1 base, and 7 bases lay outside the gene matches. The CDR3 covers 16 residues. The CDR3 sequence is CASSLEDRVKADTQYF. DNA for the CDR3: TGTGCCAGCAGCTTAGAGGACAGGGTGAAAGCAGATACGCAGTATTTT.

The V call is TRBV27, the J call TRBJ2-7, with TRBD1 as a possible D gene (6 bases). V lost 5 bases, J lost 1 base, and 15 bases lay in between. In germline, CDR1 is MNHEY, CDR2 SMNVEV (reference sequence). The CDR3 sequence is 15 residues long. CDR3 in amino acids: CASSDPGTRSYEQYF. For the CDR3, the DNA is TGTGCCAGCAGTGACCCCGGGACAAGGTCCTACGAGCAGTACTTC.

The rearrangement joins TRBV12-3 or TRBV12-4 to TRBJ2-1; 8 bases map to TRBD2. CDR3 length: 14 amino acids. V shed 6 bases, J shed 6 bases, and the junction held 7 bases outside the gene matches. Here the CDR3 DNA reads TGTGCCAGCAGCCCTCGGACTAGCCGCAATGAGCAGTTCTTC. Protein product: CASSPRTSRNEQFF.

The J gene is TRBJ1-5, the V gene TRBV24-1; the D is unclear. With 1 base removed from V and 4 bases from J, the gap between germline ends came to 7 bases. The CDR3 extends over 14 amino acids. Germline values: CDR1 KGHDR, CDR2 SFDVKD. CDR3 protein: CATSDFETNQPQHF. CDR3 nucleotides: TGTGCCACCAGTGATTTTGAGACTAATCAGCCCCAGCATTTT.

The sample holds a few counts of this clonotype. The chain carries TRBV5-6 and TRBJ2-1; 9 bases fit TRBD1. Losses at the gene ends were 2 bases for V and 4 bases for J; bases not matched to a gene: 10. This CDR3 has 17 residues. Germline loops: CDR1 SGHDT, CDR2 YYEEEE. CDR3 loop: CASSFLTLTGGYNEQFF. DNA for the CDR3: TGTGCCAGCAGCTTCCTTACCTTGACAGGGGGTTACAATGAGCAGTTCTTC. Full variable domain (rest looked up from reference TRBV5-6 and TRBJ2-1): DAGVTQSPTHLIKTRGQQVTLRCSPKSGHDTVSWYQQALGQGPQFIFQYYEEEERQRGNFPDRFSGHQFPNYSSELNVNALLLGDSALYLCASSFLTLTGGYNEQFFGPGTRLTVL.

The J gene is TRBJ1-2, the V gene TRBV25-1; 7 bases are a match to TRBD1. The V and J ends lost 2 bases and 0 bases, in that order; junction bases with no gene match: 15. The CDR3 is made up of 19 amino acids. The germline gives CDR1 MGHDK, CDR2 SYGVNS. CDR3 region: CASSEDRLGGSSSNYGYTF. The CDR3 region has the DNA TGTGCCAGCAGTGAAGACCGTTTAGGGGGCAGTTCATCTAACTATGGCTACACCTTC.

This chain links TRBV6-5 with TRBJ1-3; D ambiguous. Trimming removed 2 bases at V and 0 bases at J, with 8 bases between. Per germline, CDR1 MNHEY and CDR2 SVGAGI. This CDR3 has 15 amino acids. As DNA, the CDR3 is TGTGCCAGCAGTTACGAGGGTTTCTCTGGAAACACCATATATTTT. This gives the protein CASSYEGFSGNTIYF.

The rearrangement uses TRBV5-6 and TRBJ1-2; D uncertain. Trimming left V 6 bases short and J 0 bases short, with 9 bases between. CDR1 and CDR2 (germline): SGHDT, YYEEEE. The CDR3 is made up of 13 amino acids. The CDR3, as DNA: TGTGCCAGCACCGCCCATGCTAACTATGGCTACACCTTC. Translating gives CASTAHANYGYTF.

This clonotype was counted only a few times. This rearrangement joins TRBV11-1 to TRBJ2-5; D remains ambiguous. With 5 bases removed from V and 7 bases from J, the gap between germline ends came to 11 bases. This CDR3 has 12 residues. Germline loops: CDR1 SGHAT, CDR2 FQDESV (reference sequence). The CDR3 here is CASSRVPGTQYF. The CDR3 DNA follows: TGTGCCAGCAGCCGGGTCCCCGGGACCCAGTACTTC.